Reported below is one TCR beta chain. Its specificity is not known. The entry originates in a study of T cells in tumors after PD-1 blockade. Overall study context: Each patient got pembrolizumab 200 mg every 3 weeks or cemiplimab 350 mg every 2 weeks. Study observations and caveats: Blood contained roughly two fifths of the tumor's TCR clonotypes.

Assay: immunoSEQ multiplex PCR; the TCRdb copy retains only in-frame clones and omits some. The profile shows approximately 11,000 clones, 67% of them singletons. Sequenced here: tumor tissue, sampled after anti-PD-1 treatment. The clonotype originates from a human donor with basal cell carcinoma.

The CDR3 loop is CAGWRGAGSGTQYF. DNA of the CDR3: TGTGCCGGCTGGCGGGGGGCAGGATCGGGTACGCAGTATTTT. V and J are TRBV2 and TRBJ2-3, with 8 positions matching TRBD2. Germline CDR1 reads SNHLY; CDR2 reads FYNNEI. The CDR3 loop spans 14 amino acids. Losses at the gene ends were 11 bases for V and 8 bases for J; bases not matched to a gene: 15. Together with reference TRBV2 and TRBJ2-3, the CDR3 gives the full variable domain: EPEVTQTPSHQVTQMGQEVILRCVPISNHLYFYWYRQILGQKVEFLVSFYNNEISEKSEIFDDQFSVERPDGSNFTLKIRSTKLEDSAMYFCAGWRGAGSGTQYFGPGTRLTVL.